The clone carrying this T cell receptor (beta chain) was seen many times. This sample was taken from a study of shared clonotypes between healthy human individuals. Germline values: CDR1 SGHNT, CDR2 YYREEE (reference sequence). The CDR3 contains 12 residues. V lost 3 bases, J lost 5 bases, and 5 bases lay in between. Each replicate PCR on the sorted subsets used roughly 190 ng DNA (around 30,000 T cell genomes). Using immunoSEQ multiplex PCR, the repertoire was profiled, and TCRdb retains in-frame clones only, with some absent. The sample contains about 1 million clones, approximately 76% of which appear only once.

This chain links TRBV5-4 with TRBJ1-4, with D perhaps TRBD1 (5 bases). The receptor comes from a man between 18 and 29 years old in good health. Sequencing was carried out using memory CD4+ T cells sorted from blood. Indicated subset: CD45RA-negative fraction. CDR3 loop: CASSWDNEKLFF. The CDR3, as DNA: TGTGCCAGCAGCTGGGACAATGAAAAACTGTTTTTT. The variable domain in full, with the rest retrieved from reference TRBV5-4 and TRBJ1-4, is ETGVTQSPTHLIKTRGQQVTLRCSSQSGHNTVSWYQQALGQGPQFIFQYYREEENGRGNFPPRFSGLQFPNYSSELNVNALELDDSALYLCASSWDNEKLFFGSGTQLSVL.